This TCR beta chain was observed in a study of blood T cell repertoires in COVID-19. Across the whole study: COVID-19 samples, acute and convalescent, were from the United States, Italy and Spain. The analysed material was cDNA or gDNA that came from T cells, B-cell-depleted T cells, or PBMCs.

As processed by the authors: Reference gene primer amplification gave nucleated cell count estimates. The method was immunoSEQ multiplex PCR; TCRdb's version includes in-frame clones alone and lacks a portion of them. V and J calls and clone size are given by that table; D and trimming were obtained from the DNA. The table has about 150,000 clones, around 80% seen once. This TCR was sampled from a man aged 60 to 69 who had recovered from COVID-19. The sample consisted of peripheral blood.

CDR3 in DNA: TGTGCCAGCAGCAGGACTAGCGGACGATCCTACGAGCAGTACTTC. Amino acids: CASSRTSGRSYEQYF. The genes are TRBV28 and TRBJ2-7; TRBD2 agrees at 10 bases. This CDR3 has 15 amino acids. The trim removed 6 bases at V and 1 base at J, leaving 6 bases unmatched. CDR1 is MDHEN, CDR2 SYDVKM, per germline.